The T cell receptor beta chain described here comes from a study of cytomegalovirus exposure and HLA in healthy donors. Separate from the approximately 670-subject first cohort was the approximately 120-subject validation cohort, to which the donors belonged. Some clones are missing from TCRdb's copy, which holds only in-frame ones; the method was immunoSEQ multiplex PCR. In the table there are some 150,000 clones, approximately 94% of which are singletons. The germline CDR1 and CDR2 sequences are SGHRS and YFSETQ. V gave up 4 bases and J gave up 10 bases; unmatched junction bases: 5. The CDR3 has 14 amino acids. This clone was seen just once. Its antigen is unidentified. Regarding the study as a whole: TCR sequences were mostly rare, though some public TCRs occurred in many donors.

The rearrangement joins TRBV5-1 to TRBJ2-1, with TRBD2 matching 13 bases. This clonotype originated in a man aged 18 to 30 in good health and CMV-seropositive. Sequenced material: PBMCs. CDR3 loop: CASSRTSGSREQFF. CDR3 nucleotide sequence: TGCGCCAGCAGCCGGACTAGCGGGAGCCGGGAGCAGTTCTTC.